These 23 T cell receptor beta chains originate from one sample sequenced in a study of cytomegalovirus exposure and HLA in healthy donors. The PCR ran on 60 Vbeta and 13 Jbeta primers. Data came from immunoSEQ multiplex PCR; TCRdb stores just in-frame clones and leaves some out. The sample contains 74,000 or so clones, roughly 80% of which appear only once. Sequencing was performed on PBMCs. These receptors were taken from a woman between 35 and 50 years old in good health and CMV-seropositive.

The chain recombines TRBV5-1 with TRBJ2-3; TRBD1 matches 9 bases. J gave up 5 bases and V 0 bases, and 7 bases lay outside the gene matches. The CDR3 covers 16 residues. CDR1 SGHRS and CDR2 YFSETQ come from the germline V gene. Here the CDR3 reads CASSLDGQGSGDTQYF. DNA for the CDR3: TGCGCCAGCAGCTTGGATGGACAGGGGTCCGGAGATACGCAGTATTTT.

Only a few counts were recorded for this clone. The chain recombines TRBV18 with TRBJ1-1, with TRBD1 identical over 8 bases. V dropped 8 bases and J dropped 2; count of bases not matched to a gene: 4. Germline assignment: CDR1 KGHSH and CDR2 LQKENI. The CDR3 has 13 residues. The CDR3 region is CASADRANTEAFF. The CDR3 coding sequence is TGTGCCAGCGCGGACAGGGCAAACACTGAAGCTTTCTTT.

The chain uses TRBV6-6 and TRBJ2-5; 8 positions match TRBD1. V gave up 7 bases and J gave up 5 bases; unmatched junction bases: 9. Germline V CDR1 and CDR2: MNHNY, SVGAGI (reference sequence). CDR3 length: 14 amino acids. This chain's CDR3 is CASTWTGREETQYF. The CDR3 coding sequence is TGTGCCAGCACCTGGACAGGGAGAGAGGAGACCCAGTACTTC.

The J gene is TRBJ2-1, the V gene TRBV7-3; D possibly corresponds to TRBD2 (7 bases). Germline assignment: CDR1 SGHTA and CDR2 FQGTGA. The CDR3 sequence is 15 residues long. The V end lost 5 bases, the J end lost 11 bases, and 22 bases lay between the germline ends. CDR3 sequence reads: CASSHATGSGGQQFF. The CDR3 region has the DNA TGTGCCAGCAGCCATGCTACAGGGTCGGGAGGCCAGCAGTTCTTC.

This clone has only a few counts. The chain combines TRBV29-1 with TRBJ2-7, with 12 bases identical to TRBD1. CDR1 is SQVTM and CDR2 is ANQGSEA in the germline V gene. Germline trimming cut 3 bases from V and 5 bases from J; bases unmatched to any gene: 5. The CDR3 runs 14 residues. In DNA form, the CDR3 reads TGCAGCGTTGAGGGGGACAGGGGGCCAAACGAGCAGTACTTC. It codes for CSVEGDRGPNEQYF.

This clone was counted a few times. The rearrangement joins TRBV21-1 to TRBJ2-2; the table gives TRBD2 as D, unverified against the DNA. TRBV21-1 is classified as a pseudogene. There are 16 residues in the CDR3. Written as DNA, the CDR3 is TGTGCCAGCAGCCCTCTCGCGGGGGGGAACACCGGGGAGCTGTTTTTT. As protein: CASSPLAGGNTGELFF.

The gene calls are TRBV29-1 and TRBJ1-2, with D possibly TRBD1 on 5 matching bases. CDR1 and CDR2 from the germline V gene are SQVTM and ANQGSEA. The CDR3 has 13 residues. Trimming cost V 6 bases and J 10 bases, with 21 bases left between them. The CDR3: CSVPRGTRTNYTF. CDR3 nucleotides: TGCAGCGTCCCCCGGGGGACCAGAACCAACTACACCTTC.

V is TRBV27 and J is TRBJ2-5; D ambiguous. There are 13 residues in the CDR3. Germline V gene data show CDR1 as MNHEY and CDR2 as SMNVEV (reference sequence). The V gene lost 3 bases and the J gene lost 4 bases, with 9 bases spanning the gap. This chain's CDR3 is CASSFLVSETQYF. The CDR3 DNA sequence: TGTGCCAGCAGTTTTTTAGTTTCAGAGACCCAGTACTTC.

This rearrangement joins TRBV15 to TRBJ2-7, with TRBD1 matching 9 bases. CDR1 and CDR2 from the germline V gene are LNHNV and YYDKDF (reference sequence). V trimming: 6 bases; J trimming: 4 bases; junction bases outside the gene matches: 10. This CDR3 spans 15 amino acids. CDR3 DNA sequence: TGTGCCACCAGTGTAGTACAGGGGGCGCAGTACGAGCAGTACTTC. Its translation is CATSVVQGAQYEQYF. Combining the CDR3 with reference TRBV15 and TRBJ2-7 gives the whole variable domain DAMVIQNPRYQVTQFGKPVTLSCSQTLNHNVMYWYQQKSSQAPKLLFHYYDKDFNNEADTPDNFQSRRPNTSFCFLDIRSPGLGDTAMYLCATSVVQGAQYEQYFGPGTRLTVT.

The chain is built from TRBV25-1 and TRBJ1-2, with a possible D match to TRBD1 (6 bases). Germline CDR1 reads MGHDK; CDR2 reads SYGVNS. There are 17 residues in the CDR3. Trimming shortened V by 3 bases and J by 1 base, and 18 bases separated the two germline ends. This chain's CDR3 is CASSEATGTYFNYGYTF. The DNA of the CDR3 is TGTGCCAGCAGTGAGGCTACCGGGACATACTTTAACTATGGCTACACCTTC.

The CDR3 DNA sequence: TGCGCCAGCAGCTCACCCCGGGACAGGGGAGACACAGATACGCAGTATTTT. Protein: CASSSPRDRGDTDTQYF. This chain connects TRBV5-1 to TRBJ2-3, with 10 bases aligning to TRBD1. Germline V lookup: CDR1 SGHRS, CDR2 YFSETQ. CDR3 length equals 17 residues. J gave up 2 bases and V 3 bases, and 9 bases lay outside the gene matches.

Only one count was recorded for this clone. This sequence joins TRBV5-1 and TRBJ2-7, with TRBD1 as a possible D gene (5 bases). The germline V and J ends were trimmed by 0 bases and 1 base, with 8 bases remaining between them. CDR1 is SGHRS and CDR2 is YFSETQ in the germline V gene. CDR3 size: 14 residues. CDR3 in DNA: TGCGCCAGCAGCTTGGGGTACAGGTCCTACGAGCAGTACTTC. This translates into CASSLGYRSYEQYF.

This clone was detected once. The chain joins TRBV7-9 to TRBJ1-1; TRBD1 matches at 7 bases. The V gene's germline CDR1 is SEHNR and CDR2 FQNEAQ (reference sequence). After removal of 3 bases from V and 4 bases from J, the junction contained 8 bases not matched to a gene. The CDR3 totals 15 residues. CDR3 sequence: CASSFPPSGGTEAFF. For the CDR3, the DNA is TGTGCCAGCAGCTTCCCCCCATCAGGGGGCACTGAAGCTTTCTTT. Filled out from reference TRBV7-9 and TRBJ1-1, the complete variable domain reads DTGVSQNPRHKITKRGQNVTFRCDPISEHNRLYWYRQTLGQGPEFLTYFQNEAQLEKSRLLSDRFSAERPKGSFSTLEIQRTEQGDSAMYLCASSFPPSGGTEAFFGQGTRLTVV.

The rearrangement uses TRBV7-2 and TRBJ1-2; D not certain. Germline V gene sequence: CDR1 SGHTA, CDR2 FQGNSA. The CDR3 covers 13 residues. V was cut by 6 bases and J by 6 bases, with 14 bases left in between. CDR3 DNA sequence: TGTGCCAGCAGTCCCCCCTCACTCAATGGCTACACCTTC. Translation gives CASSPPSLNGYTF.

The V call is TRBV2, the J call TRBJ2-1, with D possibly TRBD2 on 6 matching bases. The CDR3 runs to 15 residues. Germline V CDR1 and CDR2: SNHLY, FYNNEI. Trimming pared 6 bases from V and 4 bases from J, leaving 16 bases between. CDR3 coding DNA: TGTGCCAGCAGAGGTCGCCTAGCGCTGTACAATGAGCAGTTCTTC. Amino acids: CASRGRLALYNEQFF.

The genes are TRBV25-1 and TRBJ2-2; 9 nucleotides match TRBD2. The CDR3 spans 15 residues. CDR1 is MGHDK and CDR2 is SYGVNS in the germline V gene. The V segment lost 6 bases and the J segment 4 bases; nucleotides outside the gene matches: 6. CDR3: CASSYSGSATGELFF. CDR3 coding DNA: TGTGCCAGCAGCTATAGCGGGAGTGCCACCGGGGAGCTGTTTTTT.

This chain uses TRBV27 with TRBJ1-2, with TRBD1 matching over 9 bases. The CDR3 has 13 residues. The V segment lost 10 bases and the J segment 0 bases; nucleotides outside the gene matches: 3. CDR1 MNHEY and CDR2 SMNVEV come from the germline V gene (reference sequence). CDR3: CAKRDRANYGYTF. CDR3 nucleotide sequence: TGTGCCAAACGGGACAGGGCTAACTATGGCTACACCTTC.

V and J are TRBV29-1 and TRBJ1-3; no clear D gene. This CDR3 spans 16 amino acids. Per the germline V gene, CDR1 is SQVTM and CDR2 is ANQGSEA. The V gene lost 6 bases and the J gene lost 0 bases, with 18 bases spanning the gap. CDR3 nucleotides: TGCAGCGTCCGCGCGGGCGACCCGAGCTCTGGAAACACCATATATTTT. This sequence encodes CSVRAGDPSSGNTIYF. The complete variable domain, with remaining parts taken from reference TRBV29-1 and TRBJ1-3, reads SAVISQKPSRDICQRGTSLTIQCQVDSQVTMMFWYRQQPGQSLTLIATANQGSEATYESGFVIDKFPISRPNLTFSTLTVSNMSPEDSSIYLCSVRAGDPSSGNTIYFGEGSWLTVV.

This CDR3 reads CASSLGTGGDNEKLFF. The CDR3 coding sequence is TGTGCCAGCAGCTTGGGGACAGGCGGGGATAATGAAAAACTGTTTTTT. The chain links TRBV5-4 to TRBJ1-4; 7 positions match TRBD1. The ends lost 0 bases at V and 4 bases at J; junction bases unmatched: 6. The CDR3 runs 16 residues. Germline assignment: CDR1 SGHNT and CDR2 YYREEE (reference sequence).

CDR3 coding DNA: TGCAGCGTTACCGGTTGGGACAGAACCTACGAGCAGTACTTC. Translation gives CSVTGWDRTYEQYF. The chain carries TRBV29-1 and TRBJ2-7; TRBD1 matches 7 bases. CDR1 SQVTM and CDR2 ANQGSEA come from the germline V gene. V was clipped by 5 bases and J by 2 bases; unmatched bases: 9. CDR3 length: 14 residues.

CDR3 protein: CASSPGSGYGYTF. The DNA of the CDR3 is TGTGCCAGCAGCCCTGGGTCGGGGTATGGCTACACCTTC. The chain recombines TRBV7-9 with TRBJ1-2; D uncertain. Germline CDR1 and CDR2: SEHNR and FQNEAQ (reference sequence). This CDR3 contains 13 residues. V was clipped by 5 bases and J by 5 bases, with 12 bases between them.

This clone was counted once. One end of the junction is discordant with germline, which a read error may explain. The chain recombines TRBV6-5 with TRBJ1-6, with D possibly being TRBD1 (6 bases). CDR1 and CDR2 (germline): MNHEY, SVGAGI. The CDR3 covers 15 residues. Here the CDR3 reads CASSDSGVYNSPLHF. The CDR3 region has the DNA TGTGCCAGCAGTGACTCAGGGGTTTATAATTCACCCCTCCACTTT.

The V call is TRBV2, the J call TRBJ2-5, with a possible D match to TRBD1 (5 bases). The CDR3 is 14 residues long. Germline CDR1 SNHLY, CDR2 FYNNEI. V lost 4 bases and J 0 bases, leaving 9 bases between the germline ends. CDR3 DNA sequence: TGTGCCAGCAGTGCAGGGATTTACCAAGAGACCCAGTACTTC. This translates into CASSAGIYQETQYF. The whole variable domain, filled in from reference TRBV2 and TRBJ2-5, reads EPEVTQTPSHQVTQMGQEVILRCVPISNHLYFYWYRQILGQKVEFLVSFYNNEISEKSEIFDDQFSVERPDGSNFTLKIRSTKLEDSAMYFCASSAGIYQETQYFGPGTRLLVL.